This T cell receptor (beta chain) derives from a study of cytomegalovirus exposure and HLA in healthy donors. A single count supports this clone. Primers for the PCR totalled 60 Vbeta and 13 Jbeta. Generated by immunoSEQ multiplex PCR, the TCRdb table keeps only in-frame clones and is missing some. The sample has about 120,000 clones, roughly 76% seen once. Germline CDR1 is SEHNR and CDR2 is FQNEAQ (reference sequence). The CDR3 is made up of 15 amino acids. With 0 bases removed from V and 2 bases from J, the gap between germline ends came to 11 bases. The J gene is TRBJ2-7, the V gene TRBV7-9; D perhaps matches TRBD2 (7 bases). The TCR sequence derives from a woman in her thirties or forties in good health and CMV-seropositive. Input material: PBMCs. CDR3 sequence (DNA): TGTGCCAGCAGCTTAGCGGGGGGGGCAACCTACGAGCAGTACTTC. Amino acid sequence: CASSLAGGATYEQYF.